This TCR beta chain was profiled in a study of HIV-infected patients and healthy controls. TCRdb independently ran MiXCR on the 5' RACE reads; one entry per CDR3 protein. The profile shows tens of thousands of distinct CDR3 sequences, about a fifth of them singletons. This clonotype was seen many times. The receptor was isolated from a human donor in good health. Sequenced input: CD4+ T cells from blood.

In DNA form, the CDR3 reads TGTGCCAGCAGCCTGGGACTAGGCACAGATACGCAGTATTTT. This encodes CASSLGLGTDTQYF. The V and J genes are TRBV11-2 and TRBJ2-3, with 8 bases that match TRBD2. This CDR3 comprises 14 residues. J lost 1 base, V lost 5 bases, and 2 bases had no gene match. Germline V gives CDR1 SGHAT, CDR2 FQNNGV.